The present T cell receptor (beta chain) was sequenced within a study of PD-1 blockade in classical Hodgkin lymphoma. J lost 2 bases, V lost 10 bases, and 8 bases had no gene match. The CDR3 sequence is 13 residues long. Germline CDR1 ENHRY, CDR2 SYGVKD. Measured with immunoSEQ multiplex PCR; TCRdb has only the in-frame clones, and not every one. This table holds about 97,000 clones, around 80% found once. Findings and limits, study-wide: Complete responders matched newly diagnosed patients in baseline diversity. What caused the repertoire differences, perhaps disease activity or prior therapy, remains undefined.

This clone was detected ten times or more. Its specificity is not known. All the patients suffered relapse after autologous stem cell transplantation, and brentuximab vedotin exposure differed. The V gene is TRBV10-3, the J gene TRBJ2-7; 7 bases agree with TRBD1. The sample here was peripheral blood mononuclear cells (PBMCs), taken at baseline. The origin of this receptor is a human donor with classical Hodgkin lymphoma. DNA for the CDR3: TGTGCCACCCTTTCGGGACAGACCTACGAGCAGTACTTC. Translated: CATLSGQTYEQYF.